This T cell receptor (beta chain) was sequenced in a study of T-cell memory formation after mild COVID-19. Study summary: TCR clusters were largely donor specific.

The germline V gene encodes CDR1 SEHNR and CDR2 FQNEAQ (reference sequence). The CDR3 is made up of 16 amino acids. V dropped 7 bases and J dropped 0; count of bases not matched to a gene: 7. TCRdb used MiXCR to reprocess the 5' RACE reads, holding one entry per CDR3 protein. The sample includes fewer than 150,000 distinct CDR3 sequences, 13% to 15% seen only once; the top ten take around 28%. This clonotype was detected ten times or more. Its matching antigen is unknown. Study-wide results and limits: A balance of CD4 and CD8 characterized clones contracting day 15 to 85, whereas later expanders leaned CD4+. Researchers report contracting CD4+ clones mostly in CM and EM, with CD8+ clones in EMRA.

Sequences were obtained from PBMCs or a T cell subset sorted from them (not recorded which). The sequence came from an adult woman who had mild COVID-19 (a few samples of this study predate the infection). Cell type and time point are not known. The chain carries TRBV7-9 and TRBJ2-1, with 9 positions matching TRBD2. The CDR3 region is CASNAYSGSSYNEQFF. DNA for the CDR3: TGTGCCAGCAACGCGTATAGCGGGAGCTCCTACAATGAGCAGTTCTTC. Filled out from reference TRBV7-9 and TRBJ2-1, the complete variable domain reads DTGVSQNPRHKITKRGQNVTFRCDPISEHNRLYWYRQTLGQGPEFLTYFQNEAQLEKSRLLSDRFSAERPKGSFSTLEIQRTEQGDSAMYLCASNAYSGSSYNEQFFGPGTRLTVL.